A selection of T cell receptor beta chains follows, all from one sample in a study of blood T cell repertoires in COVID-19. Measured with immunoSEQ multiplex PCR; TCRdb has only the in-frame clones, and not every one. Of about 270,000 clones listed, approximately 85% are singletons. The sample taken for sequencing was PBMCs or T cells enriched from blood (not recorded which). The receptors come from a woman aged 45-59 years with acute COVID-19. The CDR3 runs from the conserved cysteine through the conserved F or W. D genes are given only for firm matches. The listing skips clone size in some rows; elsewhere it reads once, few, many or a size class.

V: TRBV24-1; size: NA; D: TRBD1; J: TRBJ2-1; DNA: TGTGCCACCAGTGATCCGACAGGGTTTGAGCAGTTCTTC; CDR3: CATSDPTGFEQFF
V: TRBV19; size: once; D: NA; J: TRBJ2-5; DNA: TGTGCCAGTAGTATAACAGGTTTGGGTGCAGAGACCCAGTACTTC; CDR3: CASSITGLGAETQYF
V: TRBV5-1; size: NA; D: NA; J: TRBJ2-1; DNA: TGCGCCAGCAGCTTCGAGACCGGGTATGAGCAGTTCTTC; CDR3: CASSFETGYEQFF
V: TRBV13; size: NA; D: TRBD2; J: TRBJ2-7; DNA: TGTGCCAGCAGCTTACAGCGGGGCTCCTACGAGCAGTACTTC; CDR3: CASSLQRGSYEQYF
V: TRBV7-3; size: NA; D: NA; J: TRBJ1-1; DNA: TGTGCCAGCAGCTTAAGTTGGGGCGGGGTGGACACTGAAGCTTTCTTT; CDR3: CASSLSWGGVDTEAFF
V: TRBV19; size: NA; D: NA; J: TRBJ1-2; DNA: TGTGCCAGTAGCCAGGGGTCTACTAACTATGGCTACACCTTC; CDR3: CASSQGSTNYGYTF
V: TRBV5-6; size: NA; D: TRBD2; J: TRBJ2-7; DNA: TGTGCCAGCAGCTTGGTTGCTAGCGGGGGACTCGAGCAGTACTTC; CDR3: CASSLVASGGLEQYF
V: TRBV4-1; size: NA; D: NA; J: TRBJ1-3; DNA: TGCGCCAGCAGCCTGACGACACAGGGAATTGGAAACACCATATATTTT; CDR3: CASSLTTQGIGNTIYF
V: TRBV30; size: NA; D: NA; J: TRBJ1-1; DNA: TGTGCCGCATCCGGGACTCTGAACACTGAAGCTTTCTTT; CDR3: CAASGTLNTEAFF
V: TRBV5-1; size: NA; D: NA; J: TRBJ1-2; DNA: TGCGCCAGCAGCGGGGACAATGGCTATGGCTACACCTTC; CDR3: CASSGDNGYGYTF
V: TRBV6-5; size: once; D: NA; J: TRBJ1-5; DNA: TGTGCCAGCAGTTACGGGGCAGGGAATCAGCCCCAGCATTTT; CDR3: CASSYGAGNQPQHF
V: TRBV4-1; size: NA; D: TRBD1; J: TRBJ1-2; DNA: TGCGCCAGCAGCCAAGATGGGCAGGGGGTTGGACATGGCTACACCTTC; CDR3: CASSQDGQGVGHGYTF
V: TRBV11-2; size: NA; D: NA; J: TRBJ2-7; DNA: TGTGCCACTGGAGGGACCCTCTACGAGCAGTACTTC; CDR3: CATGGTLYEQYF
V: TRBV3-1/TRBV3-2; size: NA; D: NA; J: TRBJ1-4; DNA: TGTGCCAGCAGCCAAATCGGCACGGGGAACGAAAAACTGTTTTTT; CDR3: CASSQIGTGNEKLFF
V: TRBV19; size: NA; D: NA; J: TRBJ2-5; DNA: TGTGCCTGTAGCAGCAGGGCAGAGACCCAGTACTTC; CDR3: CACSSRAETQYF
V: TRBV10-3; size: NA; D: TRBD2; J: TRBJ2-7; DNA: TGTGCCATCAGTGATCGTCGGCTAGCGGGGGCCAACTACGAGCAGTACTTC; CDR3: CAISDRRLAGANYEQYF
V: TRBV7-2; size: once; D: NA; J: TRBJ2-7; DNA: TGTGCCAGCAGCTTAGGTTGGGACATGGGATTCTACGAGCAGTACTTC; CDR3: CASSLGWDMGFYEQYF
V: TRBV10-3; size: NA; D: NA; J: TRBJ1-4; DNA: TGTGCCATCAATCTAGGCGGCGCGTCTAATGAAAAACTGTTTTTT; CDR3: CAINLGGASNEKLFF
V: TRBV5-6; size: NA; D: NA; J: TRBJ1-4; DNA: TGTGCCAGCAGCTTGGGCGGGACTGGGGAAAAACTGTTTTTT; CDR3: CASSLGGTGEKLFF
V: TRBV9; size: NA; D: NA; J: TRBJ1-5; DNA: TGTGCCAGCAGCCCCCGGTGGGAGGATCAGCCCCAGCATTTT; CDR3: CASSPRWEDQPQHF
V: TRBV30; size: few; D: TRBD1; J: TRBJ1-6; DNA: TGTGCCTGGACCACGGGACAGGGATATAATTCACCCCTCCACTTT; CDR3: CAWTTGQGYNSPLHF
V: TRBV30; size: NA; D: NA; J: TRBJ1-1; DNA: TGTGCCTGTCTGGAGGGACCGCGGAACACTGAAGCTTTCTTT; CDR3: CACLEGPRNTEAFF
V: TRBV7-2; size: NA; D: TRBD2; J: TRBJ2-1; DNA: TGTGCCAGCAGCCAACCAGCGGGGGGTCCAGGTAGTGAGCAGTTCTTC; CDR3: CASSQPAGGPGSEQFF
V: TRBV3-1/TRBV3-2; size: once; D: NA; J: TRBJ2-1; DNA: TGTGCCAGCAGCCAAGATCAGACAGGCGGTTGGGGTCGGTTCTTC; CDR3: CASSQDQTGGWGRFF
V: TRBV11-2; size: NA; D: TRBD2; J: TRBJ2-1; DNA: TGTGCCAGCAGCTTAAGACTAGCGGGGGTCTACAATGAGCAGTTCTTC; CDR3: CASSLRLAGVYNEQFF
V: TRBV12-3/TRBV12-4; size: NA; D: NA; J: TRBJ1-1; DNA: TGTGCCAGCAGTTTGAGGATGAACACTGAAGCTTTCTTT; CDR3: CASSLRMNTEAFF
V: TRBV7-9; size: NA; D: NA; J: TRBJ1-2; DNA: TGTGCCAGCAGCTTAGTGCACCAGGCTGCTAACTATGGCTACACCTTC; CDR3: CASSLVHQAANYGYTF
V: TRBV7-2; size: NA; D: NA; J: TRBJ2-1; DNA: TGTGCCAGCAACCCGAGGGGGGGCGTTAATGAGCAGTTCTTC; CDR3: CASNPRGGVNEQFF
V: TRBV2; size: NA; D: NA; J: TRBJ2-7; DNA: TGTGCCAGCAGTGTGGGCTTCTACGAGCAGTACTTC; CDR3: CASSVGFYEQYF
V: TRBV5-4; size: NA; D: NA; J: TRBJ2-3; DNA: TGTGCCAGCAGCTTGGAGCCTGGGCGGGGTGGAGATACGCAGTATTTT; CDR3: CASSLEPGRGGDTQYF
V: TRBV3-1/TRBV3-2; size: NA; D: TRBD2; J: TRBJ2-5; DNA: TGTGCCAGCAGCCCCCAGCGGGGGGAGACCCAGTACTTC; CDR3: CASSPQRGETQYF
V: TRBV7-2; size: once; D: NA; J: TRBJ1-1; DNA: TGTGCCAGCAGCTTGCGACGGGGTAATGAAGCTTTCTTT; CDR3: CASSLRRGNEAFF
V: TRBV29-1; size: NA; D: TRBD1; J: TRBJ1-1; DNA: TGCAGCGGTCAGGACAGGGGGCTAGCTGAAGCTTTCTTT; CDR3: CSGQDRGLAEAFF
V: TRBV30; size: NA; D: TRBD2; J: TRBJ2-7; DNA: TGTGCCTGGAGTTCGGGGAGGGCCCACGAGCAGTACTTC; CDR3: CAWSSGRAHEQYF
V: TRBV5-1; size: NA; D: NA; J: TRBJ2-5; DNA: TGCGCCAGCAGAATGGCTGCTTTACAAGAGACCCAGTACTTC; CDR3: CASRMAALQETQYF
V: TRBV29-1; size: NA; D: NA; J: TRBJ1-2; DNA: TGCAGCGTGGTCGACACTAACTATGGCTACACCTTC; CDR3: CSVVDTNYGYTF
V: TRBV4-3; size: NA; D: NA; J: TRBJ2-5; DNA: TGCGCCAGCAGACAGGGAGAGACCCAGTACTTC; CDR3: CASRQGETQYF
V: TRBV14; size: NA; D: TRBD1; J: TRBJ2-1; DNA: TGTGCCAGCAGTCGACAGGGAAGGAATGAGCAGTTCTTC; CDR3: CASSRQGRNEQFF
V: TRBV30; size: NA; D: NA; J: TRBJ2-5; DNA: TGTGCCTGGAACCAGGGGCCATGGACCCAGTACTTC; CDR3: CAWNQGPWTQYF
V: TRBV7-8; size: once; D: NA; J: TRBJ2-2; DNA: TGTGCCAGCAGCTTAGTCAGGGGCCACACCGGGGAGCTGTTTTTT; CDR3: CASSLVRGHTGELFF
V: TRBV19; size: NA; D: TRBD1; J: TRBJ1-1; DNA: TGTGCCAGTAGGGAGCGTAGGACAGGGGGCAACACTGAAGCTTTCTTT; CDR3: CASRERRTGGNTEAFF